These 30 T cell receptor beta chains originate from one sample sequenced in a study of neurological immune-mediated disorders. TCRdb used MiXCR to reprocess the 5' RACE reads, holding one entry per CDR3 protein. The sample has approximately 50,000 distinct CDR3 sequences, about 3.7% seen once. The sample was PBMCs. These receptors all stem from a man aged 55 to 70 with multiple sclerosis.

This clonotype came up many times. This rearrangement joins TRBV20-1 to TRBJ2-7; 7 nucleotides line up with TRBD2. V was pared by 6 bases and J by 5 bases, with 13 bases of the junction left unmatched. The CDR3 totals 14 residues. Germline V gene lookup returns CDR1 DFQATT and CDR2 SNEGSKA (reference sequence). In DNA form, the CDR3 reads TGCAGTGCCCGGGGGGACTACTGGCCTAACGAGCAGTACTTC. This encodes CSARGDYWPNEQYF.

As to this clonotype: A read error may explain this, as a much larger clone is one base away. It is likely a read error, because the conserved phenylalanine at the end of the CDR3 is missing. This sequence joins TRBV15 and TRBJ2-2, with 7 positions matching TRBD1. The CDR3 extends over 14 amino acids. Per the germline V gene, CDR1 is LNHNV and CDR2 is YYDKDF (reference sequence). Trimming took 6 bases from V and 4 from J; bases not matched to a gene: 5. CDR3: CATRDQGVTGELFC. For the CDR3, the DNA is TGTGCCACCAGGGATCAGGGGGTCACCGGGGAGCTGTTTTGT.

This clonotype was counted at least ten times. V and J are TRBV6-2 or TRBV6-3 and TRBJ1-1; 7 bases agree with TRBD1. The CDR3 sequence is 16 residues long. Germline trimming cut 0 bases from V and 0 bases from J; bases unmatched to any gene: 4. CDR1 and CDR2 from the germline V gene are MNHEY and SVGEGT. CDR3 loop: CASSYSRDRVNTEAFF. For the CDR3, the DNA is TGTGCCAGCAGTTACTCTCGAGACAGGGTGAACACTGAAGCTTTCTTT.

The chain couples TRBV24-1 to TRBJ2-5; 8 nucleotides match TRBD1. The V and J ends lost 4 bases and 3 bases, in that order; junction bases with no gene match: 9. In germline, CDR1 is KGHDR, CDR2 SFDVKD. This CDR3 has 16 amino acids. Here the CDR3 reads CATSEPGQGIEETQYF. Written as DNA, the CDR3 is TGTGCCACCAGTGAACCCGGACAGGGAATTGAAGAGACCCAGTACTTC.

This clonotype was picked up many times. The chain uses TRBV29-1 and TRBJ2-3; D is ambiguous. This CDR3 contains 10 residues. Trimming removed 4 bases from V and 5 bases from J, with 4 bases in between. Looked up from germline, CDR1 is SQVTM and CDR2 is ANQGSEA. CDR3 region: CSVGLDTQYF. The CDR3 nucleotides read TGCAGCGTTGGTCTAGATACGCAGTATTTT.

In its sample, this clonotype ranks as medium-sized. The chain combines TRBV29-1 with TRBJ2-1; weak D call: TRBD1 (6 bases). V was trimmed by 4 bases and J by 11 bases, leaving 15 bases between them. The CDR3 has 12 amino acids. Germline loops: CDR1 SQVTM, CDR2 ANQGSEA. CDR3 DNA: TGCAGCGTTGTTATTTATGGGACACAGCAGTTCTTC. This encodes CSVVIYGTQQFF.

There are many counts of this clonotype. V gene TRBV27 combines with J gene TRBJ2-7; D perhaps matches TRBD1 (5 bases). The CDR3 has 13 residues. V was clipped by 8 bases and J by 5 bases, with 16 bases between them. In germline, CDR1 is MNHEY, CDR2 SMNVEV (reference sequence). The DNA for the CDR3 is TGTGCCAGCTTGTCGAAGCCAGGGAACGAGCAGTACTTC. It translates to CASLSKPGNEQYF.

This clonotype was detected ten times or more. V gene TRBV20-1 combines with J gene TRBJ2-3, with D unclear. From germline, CDR1 is DFQATT and CDR2 SNEGSKA (reference sequence). Trimming shortened V by 4 bases and J by 0 bases, and 11 bases separated the two germline ends. The CDR3 loop spans 14 amino acids. CDR3 sequence (DNA): TGCAGTGCTATCAGACATACTAGCACAGATACGCAGTATTTT. Translated: CSAIRHTSTDTQYF.

This clonotype has at least ten counts. The chain combines TRBV24-1 with TRBJ1-4, with TRBD1 identical over 8 bases. Germline V gene sequence: CDR1 KGHDR, CDR2 SFDVKD. V dropped 4 bases and J dropped 8; count of bases not matched to a gene: 2. The CDR3 is 13 residues long. The CDR3 bases are TGTGCCACCAGTGAACGGGACAGGGAAAAACTGTTTTTT. Translation gives CATSERDREKLFF.

As DNA, the CDR3 is TGCAGTGCTAGAGATCCGACGGGACAGGGGGCTAACTATGGCTACACCTTC. It translates to CSARDPTGQGANYGYTF. The chain has TRBV20-1 and TRBJ1-2; 11 bases align to TRBD1. The CDR3 sequence is 17 residues long. Looked up from germline, CDR1 is DFQATT and CDR2 is SNEGSKA (reference sequence). V shed 0 bases, J shed 0 bases, and the junction held 6 bases outside the gene matches.

This clonotype has a count of ten or more. The chain uses TRBV6-6 and TRBJ2-1; 9 nucleotides align to TRBD2. Germline values: CDR1 MNHNY, CDR2 SVGAGI (reference sequence). V was pared by 0 bases and J by 9 bases, with 3 bases of the junction left unmatched. CDR3 length equals 14 residues. The CDR3 sequence is CASSYSAGGGEQFF. For the CDR3, the DNA is TGTGCCAGCAGTTACTCGGCGGGAGGGGGTGAGCAGTTCTTC.

This clonotype was seen at least ten times. V and J are TRBV2 and TRBJ2-1, with D perhaps TRBD2 (8 bases). Germline CDR1 SNHLY, CDR2 FYNNEI. The CDR3 runs 18 residues. Trimming took 1 base from V and 0 from J, leaving 16 bases between them. This CDR3 reads CASSEVGGGTSSYNEQFF. The CDR3 nucleotides are TGTGCCAGCAGTGAAGTAGGGGGCGGGACTAGCTCCTACAATGAGCAGTTCTTC.

This clonotype was counted at least ten times. This chain joins TRBV20-1 and TRBJ2-3; D is perhaps TRBD1 or TRBD2 (5 bases each). Germline-derived CDR1 and CDR2 are DFQATT and SNEGSKA (reference sequence). Trimming took off 6 bases at V and 9 bases at J, with 16 bases between the two ends. The CDR3 is 12 residues long. The chain's CDR3 is CSAIGTGWTQYF. DNA of the CDR3: TGCAGTGCAATAGGGACGGGGTGGACGCAGTATTTT.

Sample share makes this clonotype medium-sized. The chain combines TRBV12-3 or TRBV12-4 with TRBJ1-3, with 8 bases fitting TRBD1. This CDR3 is built from 16 residues. V gave up 3 bases and J gave up 0 bases; unmatched junction bases: 4. This CDR3 is CASSFLGTGSGNTIYF. The CDR3, as DNA: TGTGCCAGCAGTTTTCTGGGGACAGGCTCTGGAAACACCATATATTTT.

This clonotype showed up just a few times. Germline and junction disagree at one end, which may indicate a read error. The genes are TRBV10-3 and TRBJ1-5, with no clear D. The CDR3 is made up of 13 amino acids. Looked up from germline, CDR1 is ENHRY and CDR2 is SYGVKD. The CDR3 region is CAITRATDKTQNF. In DNA, the CDR3 is TGTGCCATCACAAGGGCCACAGATAAGACCCAGAATTTT.

This clonotype appeared many times. CDR3 in DNA: TGTGCCAGCAGCCCCGGGGACAGCCGCACCGGGGAGCTGTTTTTT. It codes for CASSPGDSRTGELFF. The chain joins TRBV7-9 to TRBJ2-2, with 7 bases matching TRBD1. The junction had 7 bases not matched to a gene; V was cut back by 5 bases and J by 4 bases. The CDR3 is 15 residues long. Germline V gene lookup returns CDR1 SEHNR and CDR2 FQNEAQ (reference sequence).

This clonotype has ten or more counts. The chain is built from TRBV7-9 and TRBJ2-7; 9 bases map to TRBD1. The CDR3 covers 15 residues. From germline, CDR1 is SEHNR and CDR2 FQNEAQ (reference sequence). The junction had 7 bases not matched to a gene; V was cut back by 3 bases and J by 4 bases. CDR3 sequence (DNA): TGTGCCAGCAGCTTGGGGGGACAGGGAGATTACGAGCAGTACTTC. Residues: CASSLGGQGDYEQYF.

This clonotype was counted ten times or more. The chain combines TRBV7-6 with TRBJ2-7; 10 nucleotides agree with TRBD2. With 6 bases clipped from V and 5 bases from J, the junction kept 4 bases outside the gene matches. The CDR3 length is 13 residues. Germline CDR1 SGHVS, CDR2 FNYEAQ. In DNA, the CDR3 is TGTGCCAGCAGTCCTAGCGGGAGCCACGAGCAGTACTTC. Amino acids: CASSPSGSHEQYF.

This clonotype was counted at least ten times. The genes are TRBV29-1 and TRBJ2-5, with TRBD1 matching 9 bases. Germline CDR1 is SQVTM and CDR2 is ANQGSEA. The CDR3 has 14 residues. V shed 3 bases, J shed 4 bases, and the junction held 6 bases outside the gene matches. The CDR3 DNA follows: TGCAGCGTTGAGGGACAGGGTTTTTCAGAGACCCAGTACTTC. Amino acid sequence: CSVEGQGFSETQYF.

The chain joins TRBV20-1 to TRBJ1-1, with D maybe TRBD1 (5 bases). This CDR3 spans 12 amino acids. The germline V gene has CDR1 DFQATT and CDR2 SNEGSKA (reference sequence). Trimming removed 3 bases at V and 5 bases at J, with 10 bases between. CDR3 in amino acids: CSARTEQTEAFF. The CDR3 region has the DNA TGCAGTGCTAGGACAGAGCAGACTGAAGCTTTCTTT.

This clonotype came up many times. The DNA of the CDR3 is TGCGCCAGCAGCTTTCGGGAAGGAGAGACCCAGTACTTC. Its translation: CASSFREGETQYF. This chain joins TRBV5-1 and TRBJ2-5; tentative D call: TRBD2 (5 bases). Germline V gives CDR1 SGHRS, CDR2 YFSETQ. There are 13 residues in the CDR3. V shed 2 bases and J shed 4 bases, with 9 bases lying between them. Using reference TRBV5-1 and TRBJ2-5 for the parts outside the CDR3, the full variable domain is KAGVTQTPRYLIKTRGQQVTLSCSPISGHRSVSWYQQTPGQGLQFLFEYFSETQRNKGNFPGRFSGRQFSNSRSEMNVSTLELGDSALYLCASSFREGETQYFGPGTRLLVL.

The chain links TRBV3-1 to TRBJ2-1, with a tentative D call TRBD2 (5 bases). V was pared by 0 bases and J by 4 bases, with 13 bases between. The CDR3 is 16 residues long. Germline loops: CDR1 LGHDT, CDR2 YNNKEL (reference sequence). DNA for the CDR3: TGTGCCAGCAGCCAAGAGTTTAGAGAGCGGTACAATGAGCAGTTCTTC. It yields the protein CASSQEFRERYNEQFF.

There are many counts of this clonotype. V usage is TRBV6-5 and J usage is TRBJ1-2; D not resolved. This CDR3 is built from 12 residues. Trimming took off 8 bases at V and 5 bases at J, with 12 bases between the two ends. The V gene's germline CDR1 is MNHEY and CDR2 SVGAGI. DNA of the CDR3: TGTGCCAGCGGGCGGGCAGAGTATGGCTACACCTTC. It yields the protein CASGRAEYGYTF.

This clonotype was picked up a small number of times. The gene calls are TRBV29-1 and TRBJ2-5; D remains ambiguous. The V end lost 5 bases, the J end lost 4 bases, and 11 bases lay between the germline ends. CDR1 is SQVTM and CDR2 is ANQGSEA in the germline V gene. This CDR3 contains 12 residues. The CDR3 region has the DNA TGCAGCGTTCATTATGCAGGAGAGACCCAGTACTTC. Its protein is CSVHYAGETQYF. The complete variable domain, with remaining parts taken from reference TRBV29-1 and TRBJ2-5, reads SAVISQKPSRDICQRGTSLTIQCQVDSQVTMMFWYRQQPGQSLTLIATANQGSEATYESGFVIDKFPISRPNLTFSTLTVSNMSPEDSSIYLCSVHYAGETQYFGPGTRLLVL.

There are many counts of this clonotype. The genes are TRBV7-2 and TRBJ2-3, with D possibly matching TRBD1 (7 bases). CDR1 is SGHTA and CDR2 is FQGNSA in the germline V gene. V lost 1 base to trimming and J lost 0 bases, with 17 bases between them. The CDR3 sequence is 18 residues long. CDR3 bases: TGTGCCAGCAGCTTAGTTCCAGGGGGGCGTATTAGCACAGATACGCAGTATTTT. As protein: CASSLVPGGRISTDTQYF.

This clonotype was seen ten or more times. The chain's CDR3 is CSASKRGPPEQYF. In nucleotides, the CDR3 is TGCAGTGCTAGTAAAAGGGGCCCCCCCGAGCAGTACTTC. This rearrangement joins TRBV20-1 to TRBJ2-7; tentatively, D is TRBD1 (5 bases). Trimming took 3 bases from V and 6 from J, leaving 15 bases between them. Germline assignment: CDR1 DFQATT and CDR2 SNEGSKA (reference sequence). The CDR3 is 13 residues long.

This clonotype was detected ten times or more. The V gene is TRBV27, the J gene TRBJ2-3, with 9 bases matching TRBD2. The CDR3 is made up of 15 amino acids. J was trimmed by 4 bases and V by 5 bases; bases with no gene match: 7. Per the germline V gene, CDR1 is MNHEY and CDR2 is SMNVEV (reference sequence). The CDR3 DNA follows: TGTGCCAGCAGTGCCTCCGGGACTAGCCCAGATACGCAGTATTTT. Protein sequence: CASSASGTSPDTQYF.

This clonotype has more than one count but fewer than ten. Given a much more abundant clone one base away, this may be a read error. The gene calls are TRBV28 and TRBJ2-4; D might be TRBD2 (6 bases). The V end was cut by 4 bases, the J end by 0 bases, with 10 bases between. The germline gives CDR1 MDHEN, CDR2 SYDVKM. The CDR3 is 15 residues long. DNA for the CDR3: TGTGCCAGCAGTTATAGCGGAGCAGCCAAAAACATTCAGTACTTC. Protein sequence: CASSYSGAAKNIQYF.

This clonotype was seen at least ten times. The chain uses TRBV7-6 and TRBJ2-5, with D unresolved. The CDR3 is made up of 14 amino acids. From germline, CDR1 is SGHVS and CDR2 FNYEAQ. Trimming pared 1 base from V and 4 bases from J, leaving 10 bases between. The chain's CDR3 is CASSLGSLGETQYF. The CDR3 nucleotides are TGTGCCAGCAGCTTAGGGTCTCTGGGAGAGACCCAGTACTTC. Full variable domain (rest looked up from reference TRBV7-6 and TRBJ2-5): GAGVSQSPRYKVTKRGQDVALRCDPISGHVSLYWYRQALGQGPEFLTYFNYEAQQDKSGLPNDRFSAERPEGSISTLTIQRTEQRDSAMYRCASSLGSLGETQYFGPGTRLLVL.

This clonotype was counted many times. This chain uses TRBV24-1 with TRBJ2-2; possibly TRBD1 for D (5 bases). Between the trimmed V and J ends, which lost 9 bases and 0 bases, there was a span of 7 bases. CDR1 and CDR2 (germline): KGHDR, SFDVKD. The CDR3 loop spans 13 amino acids. CDR3 sequence reads: CATGQANTGELFF. The DNA of the CDR3 is TGTGCCACCGGACAAGCGAACACCGGGGAGCTGTTTTTT.